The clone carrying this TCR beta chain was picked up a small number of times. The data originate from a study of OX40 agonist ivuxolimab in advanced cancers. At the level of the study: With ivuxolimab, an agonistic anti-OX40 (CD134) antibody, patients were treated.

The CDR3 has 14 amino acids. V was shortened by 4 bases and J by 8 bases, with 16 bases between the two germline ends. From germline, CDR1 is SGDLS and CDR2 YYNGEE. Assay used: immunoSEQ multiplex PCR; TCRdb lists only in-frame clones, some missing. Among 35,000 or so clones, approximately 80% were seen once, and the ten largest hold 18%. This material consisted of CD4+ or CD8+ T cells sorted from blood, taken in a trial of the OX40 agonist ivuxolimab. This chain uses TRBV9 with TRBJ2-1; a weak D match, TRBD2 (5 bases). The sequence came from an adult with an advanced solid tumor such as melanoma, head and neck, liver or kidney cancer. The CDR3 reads CASSPSGQDYEQFF. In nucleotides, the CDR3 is TGTGCCAGCAGCCCAAGTGGTCAGGACTATGAGCAGTTCTTC.